This record covers a single T cell receptor (beta chain). The data originate from a study of technical replicates of blood from a few donors. Germline V gene lookup returns CDR1 SGHTA and CDR2 FQGNSA. CDR3 length equals 16 residues. Trimming took off 5 bases at V and 0 bases at J, with 15 bases between the two ends. Produced via immunoSEQ multiplex PCR; TCRdb's table is partial and in-frame only. The sample includes 54,000 or so clones, around 95% of them seen just once. This clonotype was sampled from a human donor in good health. The rearrangement links TRBV7-2 to TRBJ2-3; the D is unclear. Sequencing was carried out using T cells isolated from PBMCs. The CDR3 spells CASSPPARLSTDTQYF. As DNA, the CDR3 is TGTGCCAGCAGCCCCCCCGCGAGGCTTAGCACAGATACGCAGTATTTT. Drawing the rest from reference TRBV7-2 and TRBJ2-3, the complete variable domain is GAGVSQSPSNKVTEKGKDVELRCDPISGHTALYWYRQSLGQGLEFLIYFQGNSAPDKSGLPSDRFSAERTGGSVSTLTIQRTQQEDSAVYLCASSPPARLSTDTQYFGPGTRLTVL.